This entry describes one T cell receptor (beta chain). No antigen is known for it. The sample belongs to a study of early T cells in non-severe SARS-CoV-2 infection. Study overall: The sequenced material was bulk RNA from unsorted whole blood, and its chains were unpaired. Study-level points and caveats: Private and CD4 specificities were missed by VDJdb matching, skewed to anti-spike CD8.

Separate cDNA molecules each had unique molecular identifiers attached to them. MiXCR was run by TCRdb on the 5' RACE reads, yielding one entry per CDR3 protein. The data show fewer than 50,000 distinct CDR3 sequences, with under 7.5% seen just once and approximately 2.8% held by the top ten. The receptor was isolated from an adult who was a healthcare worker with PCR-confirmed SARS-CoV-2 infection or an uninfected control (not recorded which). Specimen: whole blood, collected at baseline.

For the CDR3, the DNA is TGTGCCAGCAGCTTGGTGGGGTTAGCTACAGATACGCAGTATTTT. Translated, it gives CASSLVGLATDTQYF. The chain couples TRBV5-5 to TRBJ2-3; the D is unclear. The CDR3 has 15 amino acids. Germline V gene sequence: CDR1 SGHKS, CDR2 YYEKEE (reference sequence). Trimming left V 0 bases short and J 3 bases short, with 11 bases between.